This T cell receptor (beta chain) was observed in a study of OX40 agonist ivuxolimab in advanced cancers. Across the whole study: The study reported partial responses in three patients: one hepatocellular carcinoma, two cutaneous melanoma.

Trimming cost V 4 bases and J 0 bases, with 14 bases left between them. CDR1 MGHRA and CDR2 YSYEKL come from the germline V gene. The CDR3 covers 16 residues. Profiled with immunoSEQ multiplex PCR; TCRdb holds only in-frame clones, not every one. The sample yields around 53,000 clones, 84% seen once. This clonotype was obtained from an adult with an advanced solid tumor such as melanoma, head and neck, liver or kidney cancer. The V gene is TRBV4-1, the J gene TRBJ2-3, with D perhaps assigned TRBD1 or TRBD2 (5 bases each). Sequenced material: CD4+ or CD8+ T cells sorted from blood, taken in a trial of the OX40 agonist ivuxolimab. As DNA, the CDR3 is TGCGCCAGCAGCCGGGTCGGGACGTCTAGCACAGATACGCAGTATTTT. Encoded protein: CASSRVGTSSTDTQYF.